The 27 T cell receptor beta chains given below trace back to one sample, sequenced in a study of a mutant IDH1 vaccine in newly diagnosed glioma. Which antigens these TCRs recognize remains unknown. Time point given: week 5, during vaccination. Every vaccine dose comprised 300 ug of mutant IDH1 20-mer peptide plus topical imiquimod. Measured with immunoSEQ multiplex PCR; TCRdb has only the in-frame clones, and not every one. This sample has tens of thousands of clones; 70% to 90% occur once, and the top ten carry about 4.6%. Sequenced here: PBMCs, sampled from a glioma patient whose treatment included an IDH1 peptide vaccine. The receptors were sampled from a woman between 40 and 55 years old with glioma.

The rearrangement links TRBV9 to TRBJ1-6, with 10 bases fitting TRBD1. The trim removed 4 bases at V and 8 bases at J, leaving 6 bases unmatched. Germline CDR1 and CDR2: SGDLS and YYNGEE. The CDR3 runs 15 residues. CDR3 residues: CASSPETGGYSPLHF. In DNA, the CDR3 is TGTGCCAGCAGCCCAGAGACAGGGGGCTATTCACCCCTCCACTTT.

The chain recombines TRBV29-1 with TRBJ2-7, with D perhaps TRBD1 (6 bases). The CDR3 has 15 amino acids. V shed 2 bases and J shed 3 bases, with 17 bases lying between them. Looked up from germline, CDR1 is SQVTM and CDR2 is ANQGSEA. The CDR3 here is CSVEKGQEGGYEQYF. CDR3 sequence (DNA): TGCAGCGTTGAAAAAGGGCAGGAAGGGGGCTACGAGCAGTACTTC.

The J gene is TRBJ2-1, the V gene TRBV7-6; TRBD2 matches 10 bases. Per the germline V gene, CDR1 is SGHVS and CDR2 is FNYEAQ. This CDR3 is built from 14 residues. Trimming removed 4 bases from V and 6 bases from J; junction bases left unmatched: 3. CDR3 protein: CASSSSGGLNEQFF. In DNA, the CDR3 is TGTGCCAGCAGCTCTAGCGGGGGTCTCAATGAGCAGTTCTTC. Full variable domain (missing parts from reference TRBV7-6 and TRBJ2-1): GAGVSQSPRYKVTKRGQDVALRCDPISGHVSLYWYRQALGQGPEFLTYFNYEAQQDKSGLPNDRFSAERPEGSISTLTIQRTEQRDSAMYRCASSSSGGLNEQFFGPGTRLTVL.

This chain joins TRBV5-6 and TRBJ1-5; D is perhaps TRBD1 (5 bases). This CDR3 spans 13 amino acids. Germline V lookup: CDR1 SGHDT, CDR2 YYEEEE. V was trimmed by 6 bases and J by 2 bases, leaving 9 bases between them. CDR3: CASTGGGNQPQHF. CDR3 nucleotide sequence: TGTGCCAGCACCGGAGGGGGCAATCAGCCCCAGCATTTT.

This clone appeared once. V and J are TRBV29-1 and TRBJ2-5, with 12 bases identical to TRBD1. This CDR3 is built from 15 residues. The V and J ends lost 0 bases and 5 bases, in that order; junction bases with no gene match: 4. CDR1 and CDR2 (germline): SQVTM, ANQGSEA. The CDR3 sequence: CSVEEGDRGLETQYF. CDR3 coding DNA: TGCAGCGTTGAAGAGGGGGACAGGGGGCTTGAGACCCAGTACTTC.

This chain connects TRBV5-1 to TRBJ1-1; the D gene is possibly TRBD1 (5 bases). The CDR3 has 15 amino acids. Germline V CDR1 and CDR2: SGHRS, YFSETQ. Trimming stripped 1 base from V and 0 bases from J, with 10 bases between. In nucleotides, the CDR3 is TGCGCCAGCAGCTTGTGGGGGGTGTTGAACACTGAAGCTTTCTTT. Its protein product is CASSLWGVLNTEAFF.

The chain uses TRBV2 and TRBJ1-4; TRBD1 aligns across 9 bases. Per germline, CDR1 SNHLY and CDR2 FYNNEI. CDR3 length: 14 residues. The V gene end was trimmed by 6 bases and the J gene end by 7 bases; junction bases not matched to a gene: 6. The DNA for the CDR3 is TGTGCCAGCAGGAGACAGGGGGAAAGTGAAAAACTGTTTTTT. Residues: CASRRQGESEKLFF.

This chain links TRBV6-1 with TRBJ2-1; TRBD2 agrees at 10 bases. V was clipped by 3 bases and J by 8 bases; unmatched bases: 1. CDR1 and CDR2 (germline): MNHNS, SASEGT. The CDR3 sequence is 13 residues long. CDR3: CASSEGLAHEQFF. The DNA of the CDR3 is TGTGCCAGCAGTGAGGGACTAGCGCATGAGCAGTTCTTC.

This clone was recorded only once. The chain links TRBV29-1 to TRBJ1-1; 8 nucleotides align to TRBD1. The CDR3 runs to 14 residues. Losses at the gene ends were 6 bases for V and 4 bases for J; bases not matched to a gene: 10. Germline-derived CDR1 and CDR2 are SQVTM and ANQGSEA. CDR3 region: CSVEDRATRTEAFF. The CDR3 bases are TGCAGCGTCGAGGACAGGGCCACACGCACTGAAGCTTTCTTT.

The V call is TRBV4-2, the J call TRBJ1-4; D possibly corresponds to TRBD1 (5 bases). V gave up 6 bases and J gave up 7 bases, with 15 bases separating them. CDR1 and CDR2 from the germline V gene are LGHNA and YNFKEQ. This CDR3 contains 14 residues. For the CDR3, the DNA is TGTGCCAGCAGGCCCAGGGTGTTTGGTGAAAAACTGTTTTTT. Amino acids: CASRPRVFGEKLFF.

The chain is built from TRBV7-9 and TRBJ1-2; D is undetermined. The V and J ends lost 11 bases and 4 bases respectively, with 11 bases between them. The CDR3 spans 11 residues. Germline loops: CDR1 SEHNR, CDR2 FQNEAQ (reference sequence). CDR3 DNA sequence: TGTGCCGGCCAGGAGATCTATGGCTACACCTTC. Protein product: CAGQEIYGYTF.

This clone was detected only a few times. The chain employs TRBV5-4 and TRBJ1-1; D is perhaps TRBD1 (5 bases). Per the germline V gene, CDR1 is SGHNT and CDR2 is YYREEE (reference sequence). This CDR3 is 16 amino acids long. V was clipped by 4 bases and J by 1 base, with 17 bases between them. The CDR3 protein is CASSPRNQGANTEAFF. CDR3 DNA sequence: TGTGCCAGCAGCCCCCGGAACCAAGGGGCGAACACTGAAGCTTTCTTT.

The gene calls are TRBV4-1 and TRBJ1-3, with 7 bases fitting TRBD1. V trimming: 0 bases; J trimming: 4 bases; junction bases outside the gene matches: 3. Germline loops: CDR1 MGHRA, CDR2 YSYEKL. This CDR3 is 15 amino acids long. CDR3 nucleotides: TGCGCCAGCAGCCAAGATAGGGGGCGAGGAAACACCATATATTTT. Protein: CASSQDRGRGNTIYF.

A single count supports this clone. DNA of the CDR3: TGTGCCAGCAGCCGACAGGACAGTGGGGAAAAACTGTTTTTT. Amino acid sequence: CASSRQDSGEKLFF. The rearrangement links TRBV7-6 to TRBJ1-4, with D perhaps TRBD1 (6 bases). Germline loops: CDR1 SGHVS, CDR2 FNYEAQ. Trimming pared 5 bases from V and 8 bases from J, leaving 15 bases between. The CDR3 sequence is 14 residues long.

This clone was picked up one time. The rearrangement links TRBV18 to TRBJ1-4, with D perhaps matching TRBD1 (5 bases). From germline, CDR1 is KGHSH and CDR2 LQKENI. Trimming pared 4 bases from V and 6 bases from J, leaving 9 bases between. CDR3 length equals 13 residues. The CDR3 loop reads CASSRGLDEKLFF. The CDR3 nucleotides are TGTGCCAGCTCACGGGGGTTGGATGAAAAACTGTTTTTT.

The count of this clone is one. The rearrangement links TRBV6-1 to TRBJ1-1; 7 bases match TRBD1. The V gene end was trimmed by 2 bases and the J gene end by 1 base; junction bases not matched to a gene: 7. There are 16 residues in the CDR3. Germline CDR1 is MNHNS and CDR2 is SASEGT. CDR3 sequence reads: CASSEFDHRGNTEAFF. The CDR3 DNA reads TGTGCCAGCAGTGAATTTGACCACAGGGGGAACACTGAAGCTTTCTTT.

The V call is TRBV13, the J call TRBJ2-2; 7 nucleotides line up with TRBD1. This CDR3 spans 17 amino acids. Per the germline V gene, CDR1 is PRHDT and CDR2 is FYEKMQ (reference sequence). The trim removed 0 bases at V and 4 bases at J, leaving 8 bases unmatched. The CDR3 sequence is CASSLGYRTGATGELFF. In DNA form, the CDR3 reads TGTGCCAGCAGCTTAGGGTACAGGACAGGAGCCACCGGGGAGCTGTTTTTT.

CDR3 sequence: CATSREMVIGSYEQYF. In nucleotides, the CDR3 is TGTGCCACCAGCAGAGAAATGGTGATAGGATCCTACGAGCAGTACTTC. The J gene is TRBJ2-7, the V gene TRBV15; D call uncertain. CDR1 and CDR2 from the germline V gene are LNHNV and YYDKDF (reference sequence). The length of the CDR3 is 16 residues. Trimming took off 0 bases at V and 1 base at J, with 13 bases between the two ends.

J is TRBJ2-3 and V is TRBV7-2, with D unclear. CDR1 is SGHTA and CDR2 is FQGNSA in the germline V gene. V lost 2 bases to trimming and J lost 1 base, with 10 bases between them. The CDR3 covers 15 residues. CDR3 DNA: TGTGCCAGCAGCTTAAATGGTTTCGGCACAGATACGCAGTATTTT. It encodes CASSLNGFGTDTQYF.

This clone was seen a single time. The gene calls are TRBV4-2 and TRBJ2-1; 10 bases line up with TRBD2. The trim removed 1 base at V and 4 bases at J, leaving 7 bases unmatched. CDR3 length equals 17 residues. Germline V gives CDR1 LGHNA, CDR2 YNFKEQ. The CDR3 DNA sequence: TGTGCCAGCAGCCAAGTTCATAGCGGGGGGCCTTACAATGAGCAGTTCTTC. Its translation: CASSQVHSGGPYNEQFF.

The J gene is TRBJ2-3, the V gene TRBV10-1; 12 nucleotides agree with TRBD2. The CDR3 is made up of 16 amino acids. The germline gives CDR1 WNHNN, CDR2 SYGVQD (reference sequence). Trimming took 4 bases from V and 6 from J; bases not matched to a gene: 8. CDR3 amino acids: CASSGVTSGGTDTQYF. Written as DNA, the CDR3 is TGCGCCAGCAGTGGAGTTACTAGCGGGGGGACTGATACGCAGTATTTT.

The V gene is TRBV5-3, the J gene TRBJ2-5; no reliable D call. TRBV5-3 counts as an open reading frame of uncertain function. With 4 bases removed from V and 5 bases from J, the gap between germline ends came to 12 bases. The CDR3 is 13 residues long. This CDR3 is CARSIGGGETQYF. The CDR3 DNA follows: TGTGCCAGAAGCATCGGTGGTGGGGAGACCCAGTACTTC.

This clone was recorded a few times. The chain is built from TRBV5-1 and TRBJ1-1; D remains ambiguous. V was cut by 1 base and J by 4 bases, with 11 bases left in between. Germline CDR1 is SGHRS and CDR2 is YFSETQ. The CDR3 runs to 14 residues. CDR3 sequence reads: CASSLRTPTTEAFF. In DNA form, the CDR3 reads TGCGCCAGCAGCTTGAGGACCCCGACCACTGAAGCTTTCTTT. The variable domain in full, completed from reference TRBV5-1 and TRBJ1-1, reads KAGVTQTPRYLIKTRGQQVTLSCSPISGHRSVSWYQQTPGQGLQFLFEYFSETQRNKGNFPGRFSGRQFSNSRSEMNVSTLELGDSALYLCASSLRTPTTEAFFGQGTRLTVV.

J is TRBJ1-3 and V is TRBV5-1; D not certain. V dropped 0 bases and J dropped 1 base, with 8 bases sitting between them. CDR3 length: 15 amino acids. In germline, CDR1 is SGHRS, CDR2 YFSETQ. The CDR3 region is CASSLADASGNTIYF. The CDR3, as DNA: TGCGCCAGCAGCTTGGCCGACGCGTCTGGAAACACCATATATTTT.

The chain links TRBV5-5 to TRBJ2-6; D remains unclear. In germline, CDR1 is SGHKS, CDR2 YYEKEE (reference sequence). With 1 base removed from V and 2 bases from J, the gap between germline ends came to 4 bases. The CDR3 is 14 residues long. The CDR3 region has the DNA TGTGCCAGCAGCTTGTTAACTGGGGCCAACGTCCTGACTTTC. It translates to CASSLLTGANVLTF.

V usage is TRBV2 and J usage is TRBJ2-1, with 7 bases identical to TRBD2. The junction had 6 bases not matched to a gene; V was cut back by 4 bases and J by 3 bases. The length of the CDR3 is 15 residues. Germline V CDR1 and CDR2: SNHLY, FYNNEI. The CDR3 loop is CASSVSGDYYNEQFF. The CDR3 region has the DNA TGTGCCAGCAGTGTGTCCGGGGACTACTACAATGAGCAGTTCTTC.

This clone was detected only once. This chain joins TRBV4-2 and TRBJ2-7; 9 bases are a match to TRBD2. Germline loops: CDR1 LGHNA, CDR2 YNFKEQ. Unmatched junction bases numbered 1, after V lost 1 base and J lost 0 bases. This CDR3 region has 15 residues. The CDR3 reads CASSQGLADSYEQYF. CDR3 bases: TGTGCCAGCAGCCAAGGACTAGCGGACTCCTACGAGCAGTACTTC.